This T cell receptor beta chain derives from a study of shared clonotypes between healthy human individuals. CD8 cells classed as naive were CD45RO-negative and positively selected for CCR7, excluding terminally differentiated effector memory CD45RA+ cells. Assay: immunoSEQ multiplex PCR; the TCRdb copy retains only in-frame clones and omits some. The profile shows about 1.9 million clones, approximately 92% of them singletons. The sequenced material came from naive CD8+ T cells from PBMCs. The sequence derives from a man aged 18-30 years in good health. Some clones in this sample may be carry-over from other donors' samples.

The CDR3 DNA follows: TGTGCCAGCAGCCCAGCCCATGAGGCCTACGAGCAGTACTTC. Protein product: CASSPAHEAYEQYF. This sequence joins TRBV28 and TRBJ2-7, with D unresolved. Looked up from germline, CDR1 is MDHEN and CDR2 is SYDVKM. Trimming removed 6 bases at V and 2 bases at J, with 14 bases between. The CDR3 extends over 14 amino acids.